The entry below gives a single TCR beta chain sequence along with its context. In terms of age and location, participants ranged from roughly 18 to 95 years and lived in around 22 US areas. Participant-given clinical history determined each cohort assignment. Exposed volunteers were people who met a COVID-19 case within 2 weeks before study entry. This entry belongs to a study of blood T cell repertoires in COVID-19. Study at large: The samples span acute and convalescent COVID-19 from the United States, Italy and Spain.

The assay was immunoSEQ multiplex PCR, and TCRdb's table has in-frame clones only and misses some. Counted here are 350,000 to 400,000 clones, more than 85% occurring once; the ten biggest clones make up roughly 0.9%. The CDR3 has 14 amino acids. The germline V and J ends were trimmed by 4 bases and 2 bases, with 13 bases remaining between them. Germline CDR1 reads SQVTM; CDR2 reads ANQGSEA. The sample was PBMCs or T cells enriched from blood (not recorded which). The chain carries TRBV29-1 and TRBJ2-3; a weak D match, TRBD2 (7 bases). The receptor comes from a woman in her thirties or forties who had been exposed to COVID-19. The CDR3 nucleotides read TGCAGCGTTGGGGGGCGGGGGACCACAGATACGCAGTATTTT. It translates to CSVGGRGTTDTQYF.